This TCR beta chain was obtained from a study of identical twins. Study results and caveats: Out-of-frame TCR alpha sharing observed in monozygotic twins exceeded model estimates.

TCRdb independently ran MiXCR on the 5' RACE reads; one entry per CDR3 protein. The sample gives approximately 500,000 distinct CDR3 sequences, around 24% of which show up once; around 3% is in the top ten. Only a few counts were recorded for this clonotype. The antigen is not known. The CDR3 runs to 14 residues. Germline values: CDR1 SGHAT, CDR2 FQNNGV. The V end lost 0 bases, the J end lost 5 bases, and 11 bases lay between the germline ends. Separately, the same data were catalogued under a study of T cells expressing NK-cell markers. That work adds: CD3+CD56+NKG2C+, CD3+CD56+NKG2C- and CD3+CD56-NKG2C+ T cells, once sorted, supplied the TCR beta repertoires. In several experiments, sorting was confined to alpha-beta TCR T cells through use of an anti-gamma-delta TCR antibody.

This chain links TRBV11-2 with TRBJ2-7; D possibly corresponds to TRBD2 (7 bases). Sequenced: CD4+ T cells sorted from blood. The TCR comes from a woman aged 18-29 years in good health. CDR3 residues: CASSLEGGGHEQYF. The CDR3 bases are TGTGCCAGCAGCTTAGAAGGGGGAGGGCACGAGCAGTACTTC.